The next 6 T cell receptor beta chains were all read from a single sample in a study of shared clonotypes between healthy human individuals. Assay: immunoSEQ multiplex PCR; the TCRdb copy retains only in-frame clones and omits some. The profile shows millions of clones, more than 90% of them singletons. Sequenced sample: naive CD4+ T cells sorted from blood. Subset specified: CD45RA+ positively selected. Every receptor here comes from a man aged 18 to 29 in good health.

This chain links TRBV5-1 with TRBJ1-1; D is unresolved. V shed 4 bases and J shed 5 bases, with 9 bases lying between them. The germline V gene encodes CDR1 SGHRS and CDR2 YFSETQ. This CDR3 is built from 12 residues. The CDR3 nucleotides read TGCGCCAGCAGCCAAACAGAGACTGAAGCTTTCTTT. Translating it yields CASSQTETEAFF.

The chain joins TRBV5-8 to TRBJ1-2; no reliable D call. The CDR3 loop spans 11 amino acids. V was cut by 4 bases and J by 13 bases, with 14 bases left in between. Germline CDR1 and CDR2: SGHTS and YDEGEE. In DNA form, the CDR3 reads TGTGCCAGCAGCCTCAAGGGAACGGCCACCTTC. It encodes CASSLKGTATF.

This sequence joins TRBV7-2 and TRBJ2-1; no firm D call. The CDR3 extends over 15 amino acids. Germline values: CDR1 SGHTA, CDR2 FQGNSA. V was pared by 5 bases and J by 8 bases, with 19 bases between. The CDR3 here is CASSQSIVGADEQFF. The CDR3 DNA follows: TGTGCCAGCAGCCAATCCATAGTTGGAGCCGATGAGCAGTTCTTC.

This chain links TRBV5-6 with TRBJ2-5; 12 nucleotides agree with TRBD2. The CDR3 is 16 residues long. The junction had 5 bases not matched to a gene; V was cut back by 4 bases and J by 1 base. Germline V gives CDR1 SGHDT, CDR2 YYEEEE. The CDR3 region is CASSRLAGDVQETQYF. The DNA of the CDR3 is TGTGCCAGCAGCCGACTAGCGGGAGATGTCCAAGAGACCCAGTACTTC. Filled out from reference TRBV5-6 and TRBJ2-5, the complete variable domain reads DAGVTQSPTHLIKTRGQQVTLRCSPKSGHDTVSWYQQALGQGPQFIFQYYEEEERQRGNFPDRFSGHQFPNYSSELNVNALLLGDSALYLCASSRLAGDVQETQYFGPGTRLLVL.

The V and J genes are TRBV27 and TRBJ2-1; D is perhaps TRBD1 or TRBD2 (6 bases each). Germline values: CDR1 MNHEY, CDR2 SMNVEV (reference sequence). V lost 3 bases, J lost 7 bases, and 10 bases lay in between. The CDR3 length is 13 residues. CDR3 coding DNA: TGTGCCAGCAGTTTGAGGGGGGAGAATGAGCAGTTCTTC. It specifies CASSLRGENEQFF.

As concerns this clone: The same CDR3 also results from other DNA sequences found in this sample. V usage is TRBV30 and J usage is TRBJ1-4; possibly TRBD1 for D (5 bases). The CDR3 has 14 residues. Germline-derived CDR1 and CDR2 are GTSNPN and SVGIG (reference sequence). The V gene lost 5 bases and the J gene lost 2 bases, with 12 bases spanning the gap. The CDR3 is CAWSPGPTNEKLFF. The CDR3 coding sequence is TGTGCCTGGTCGCCGGGACCTACTAATGAAAAACTGTTTTTT.